What follows are 28 T cell receptor beta chains derived from one specimen sequenced in a study of blood T cell repertoires in COVID-19. Profiled with immunoSEQ multiplex PCR; TCRdb holds only in-frame clones, not every one. The sample has roughly 200,000 clones; 82% are singletons. The sequenced sample was PBMCs or T cells enriched from blood (not recorded which). The origin of the receptors is a man in his forties who had recovered from COVID-19.

This clone was counted between two and nine times. The chain joins TRBV29-1 to TRBJ1-2, with unresolved D. V lost 7 bases and J 8 bases, leaving 17 bases between the germline ends. CDR1 SQVTM and CDR2 ANQGSEA come from the germline V gene. The CDR3 covers 12 residues. In nucleotides, the CDR3 is TGCAGCGCCTCAAGTCCGGGTGGGGGCTACACCTTC. As protein: CSASSPGGGYTF.

A single count supports this clone. This chain links TRBV7-3 with TRBJ2-2, with D possibly TRBD1 on 6 matching bases. V was cut by 5 bases and J by 2 bases, with 15 bases left in between. Germline V gene lookup returns CDR1 SGHTA and CDR2 FQGTGA. CDR3 length equals 16 residues. The CDR3 nucleotides are TGTGCCAGCAGCCTGAGGGGGACACATAACACCGGGGAGCTGTTTTTT. The encoded protein is CASSLRGTHNTGELFF.

The J gene is TRBJ2-5, the V gene TRBV7-2; 8 nucleotides line up with TRBD2. The CDR3 extends over 14 amino acids. Per germline, CDR1 SGHTA and CDR2 FQGNSA. The junction had 4 bases not matched to a gene; V was cut back by 3 bases and J by 4 bases. CDR3 nucleotides: TGTGCCAGCAGCTTGGGACTAGTAAGAGAGACCCAGTACTTC. This gives the protein CASSLGLVRETQYF.

The chain couples TRBV7-6 to TRBJ1-6; D uncertain. This CDR3 region has 15 residues. The germline CDR1 and CDR2 sequences are SGHVS and FNYEAQ. Trimming removed 3 bases at V and 5 bases at J, with 11 bases between. This chain's CDR3 is CASSLREGDNSPLHF. In DNA, the CDR3 is TGTGCCAGCAGCTTGAGGGAAGGTGATAATTCACCCCTCCACTTT.

The chain combines TRBV18 with TRBJ2-7, with TRBD2 matching 8 bases. Germline V gene lookup returns CDR1 KGHSH and CDR2 LQKENI. Unmatched junction bases numbered 13, after V lost 3 bases and J lost 6 bases. The CDR3 spans 16 residues. CDR3 in DNA: TGTGCCAGCTCACCTACACTAGCGGCCCCCGGCACCGAGCAGTACTTC. As protein: CASSPTLAAPGTEQYF.

In its sample, this clone was seen a few times. The V call is TRBV7-2, the J call TRBJ1-6, with TRBD1 matching 9 bases. This CDR3 has 16 residues. CDR1 and CDR2 from the germline V gene are SGHTA and FQGNSA. Trimming cost V 5 bases and J 4 bases; bases outside gene matches: 6. The CDR3 sequence: CASSQDRGRYNSPLHF. In DNA, the CDR3 is TGTGCCAGCAGCCAGGACAGGGGCCGTTATAATTCACCCCTCCACTTT.

This clone was counted a single time. The J gene is TRBJ2-3, the V gene TRBV27, with 14 bases aligning to TRBD2. V lost 0 bases, J lost 1 base, and 6 bases stayed unmatched. Looked up from germline, CDR1 is MNHEY and CDR2 is SMNVEV (reference sequence). This CDR3 is built from 19 residues. Here the CDR3 DNA reads TGTGCCAGCAGTTTATCCCGACTAGCGGGGGGGAGAGGCACAGATACGCAGTATTTT. This encodes CASSLSRLAGGRGTDTQYF.

J is TRBJ1-3 and V is TRBV5-1, with 7 bases identical to TRBD1. V shed 7 bases, J shed 0 bases, and the junction held 4 bases outside the gene matches. The germline gives CDR1 SGHRS, CDR2 YFSETQ. The CDR3 spans 14 residues. The CDR3 nucleotides read TGCGCCAGCCAACAGGGGAGCTCTGGAAACACCATATATTTT. It yields the protein CASQQGSSGNTIYF.

The chain has TRBV7-9 and TRBJ1-4, with D perhaps TRBD1 (5 bases). V gave up 5 bases and J gave up 5 bases, with 12 bases separating them. In germline, CDR1 is SEHNR, CDR2 FQNEAQ (reference sequence). This CDR3 contains 14 residues. The CDR3 loop reads CASSRDRGNEKLFF. CDR3 bases: TGTGCCAGCAGCCGAGATCGGGGGAATGAAAAACTGTTTTTT.

The V gene is TRBV4-2, the J gene TRBJ2-2; D is unclear. CDR1 is LGHNA and CDR2 is YNFKEQ in the germline V gene. The CDR3 is 15 amino acids. Trimming cost V 4 bases and J 6 bases, with 15 bases left between them. CDR3 DNA sequence: TGTGCCAGCAGCCCTGACATTCAATTGGCCGGGGAGCTGTTTTTT. This translates into CASSPDIQLAGELFF.

V is TRBV6-2 or TRBV6-3 and J is TRBJ1-3, with TRBD1 as a possible D gene (5 bases). The germline V gene encodes CDR1 MNHEY and CDR2 SVGEGT. V lost 2 bases, J lost 3 bases, and 11 bases lay in between. The CDR3 totals 15 residues. In DNA, the CDR3 is TGTGCCAGCAGTTACGGACCAGGGAATGGAAACACCATATATTTT. Translation gives CASSYGPGNGNTIYF.

This clone is a singleton in its sample. The chain has TRBV6-5 and TRBJ2-3; D may be TRBD1 (5 bases). The CDR3 covers 15 residues. CDR1 and CDR2 from the germline V gene are MNHEY and SVGAGI. Trimming shortened V by 0 bases and J by 3 bases, and 10 bases separated the two germline ends. CDR3 sequence: CASSYSGRGTDTQYF. In DNA form, the CDR3 reads TGTGCCAGCAGTTACTCGGGAAGGGGAACAGATACGCAGTATTTT.

The CDR3 region is CASRLQGSYGYTF. The DNA for the CDR3 is TGTGCCAGCAGGCTACAGGGGAGCTATGGCTACACCTTC. The chain recombines TRBV5-4 with TRBJ1-2; 7 positions agree with TRBD1. After removal of 5 bases from V and 4 bases from J, the junction contained 5 bases not matched to a gene. CDR1 is SGHNT, CDR2 YYREEE, per germline (reference sequence). This CDR3 has 13 residues.

This clone turned up a few times. The gene calls are TRBV4-1 and TRBJ2-7; D remains unclear. Looked up from germline, CDR1 is MGHRA and CDR2 is YSYEKL. With 0 bases removed from V and 3 bases from J, the gap between germline ends came to 6 bases. The CDR3 covers 13 residues. CDR3 residues: CASSQDLGYEQYF. DNA of the CDR3: TGCGCCAGCAGCCAAGATCTCGGCTACGAGCAGTACTTC.

The chain combines TRBV7-3 with TRBJ1-2; D is unresolved. Trimming removed 5 bases from V and 6 bases from J, with 13 bases in between. CDR3 size: 13 residues. Germline values: CDR1 SGHTA, CDR2 FQGTGA. This CDR3 is CASSRRDGNGYTF. The CDR3 bases are TGTGCCAGCAGCCGGCGAGACGGGAATGGCTACACCTTC. The full variable domain, in which reference TRBV7-3 and TRBJ1-2 provide the parts outside the CDR3, is GAGVSQTPSNKVTEKGKYVELRCDPISGHTALYWYRQSLGQGPEFLIYFQGTGAADDSGLPNDRFFAVRPEGSVSTLKIQRTERGDSAVYLCASSRRDGNGYTFGSGTRLTVV.

This clone was seen a single time. This chain connects TRBV30 to TRBJ1-1, with D maybe TRBD1 (5 bases). CDR1 is GTSNPN and CDR2 is SVGIG in the germline V gene (reference sequence). Trimming removed 8 bases from V and 6 bases from J, with 16 bases in between. The CDR3 extends over 12 amino acids. Written as DNA, the CDR3 is TGTGCCGGGGGGAGTGATGAAGCTGAAGCTTTCTTT. The encoded protein is CAGGSDEAEAFF. Supplemented by reference TRBV30 and TRBJ1-1, the full variable domain reads SQTIHQWPATLVQPVGSPLSLECTVEGTSNPNLYWYRQAAGRGLQLLFYSVGIGQISSEVPQNLSASRPQDRQFILSSKKLLLSDSGFYLCAGGSDEAEAFFGQGTRLTVV.

V and J are TRBV29-1 and TRBJ2-7, with 8 bases aligning to TRBD2. V trimming: 5 bases; J trimming: 5 bases; junction bases outside the gene matches: 11. The CDR3 spans 14 residues. Looked up from germline, CDR1 is SQVTM and CDR2 is ANQGSEA. This chain's CDR3 is CSVKPSGSINEQYF. CDR3 DNA sequence: TGCAGCGTTAAACCCAGCGGGAGTATCAACGAGCAGTACTTC.

This clone was detected once. J is TRBJ1-2 and V is TRBV4-1; D not resolved. The CDR3 loop spans 13 amino acids. Germline-derived CDR1 and CDR2 are MGHRA and YSYEKL. The germline V and J ends were trimmed by 4 bases and 4 bases, with 10 bases remaining between them. CDR3 region: CASSPQAFYGYTF. The CDR3 coding sequence is TGCGCCAGCAGCCCGCAGGCATTCTATGGCTACACCTTC.

The chain couples TRBV3-1 (or the pseudogene TRBV3-2) to TRBJ2-1; D is unresolved. In germline, CDR1 is LGHDT, CDR2 YNNKEL (reference sequence). The CDR3 is 13 residues long. V was pared by 3 bases and J by 7 bases, with 10 bases between. As DNA, the CDR3 is TGTGCCAGCAGCCAGTCTGTCGAGAATGAGCAGTTCTTC. Translating it yields CASSQSVENEQFF.

V and J are TRBV6-5 and TRBJ1-2, with TRBD1 matching 8 bases. The trim removed 8 bases at V and 7 bases at J, leaving 9 bases unmatched. The CDR3 sequence is 13 residues long. Germline V gives CDR1 MNHEY, CDR2 SVGAGI. In DNA, the CDR3 is TGTGCCAGCTCTGGACAGGGAACAACTGGCTACACCTTC. Its translation: CASSGQGTTGYTF.

The gene calls are TRBV5-6 and TRBJ1-6; TRBD1 matches at 7 bases. The CDR3 runs to 15 residues. V shed 2 bases and J 10 bases; nucleotides not matched to a gene: 9. From germline, CDR1 is SGHDT and CDR2 YYEEEE. CDR3 protein: CASSFSTGVGSPLHF. CDR3 nucleotides: TGTGCCAGCAGCTTTTCAACAGGGGTGGGATCACCCCTCCACTTT.

The rearrangement uses TRBV9 and TRBJ2-1; TRBD2 agrees at 9 bases. This CDR3 is built from 14 residues. Germline CDR1 reads SGDLS; CDR2 reads YYNGEE. V shed 4 bases and J 10 bases; nucleotides not matched to a gene: 9. The CDR3 spells CASSLWREGREQFF. CDR3 coding DNA: TGTGCCAGCAGCCTGTGGCGGGAGGGAAGGGAGCAGTTCTTC.

This chain connects TRBV5-4 to TRBJ1-4; no firm D call. Germline-derived CDR1 and CDR2 are SGHNT and YYREEE (reference sequence). Trimming left V 2 bases short and J 0 bases short, with 8 bases between. This CDR3 is 15 amino acids long. The CDR3 DNA sequence: TGTGCCAGCAGCTTCCAAACACCAACTAATGAAAAACTGTTTTTT. Translated: CASSFQTPTNEKLFF.

V and J are TRBV28 and TRBJ1-3, with TRBD1 matching over 7 bases. Per germline, CDR1 MDHEN and CDR2 SYDVKM. Losses at the gene ends were 6 bases for V and 2 bases for J; bases not matched to a gene: 4. The CDR3 is 14 residues long. CDR3 in amino acids: CASRNRGTGNTIYF. CDR3 bases: TGTGCCAGCAGAAACAGGGGAACTGGAAACACCATATATTTT.

The V and J genes are TRBV11-2 and TRBJ2-5; D gene unclear. This CDR3 spans 16 amino acids. The germline CDR1 and CDR2 sequences are SGHAT and FQNNGV. V lost 4 bases and J lost 0, with 15 bases in between. CDR3 coding DNA: TGTGCCAGCAGCTCTCAAGTAGTCGCGTACCAAGAGACCCAGTACTTC. Its protein is CASSSQVVAYQETQYF.

This clone is classed as medium-sized. The rearrangement joins TRBV6-4 to TRBJ2-1, with 13 bases identical to TRBD2. The CDR3 consists of 14 residues. The V segment lost 4 bases and the J segment 7 bases; nucleotides outside the gene matches: 1. The V gene's germline CDR1 is MRHNA and CDR2 SNTAGT. CDR3 in amino acids: CASSGLAGGNEQFF. CDR3 bases: TGTGCCAGCAGTGGACTAGCGGGAGGAAATGAGCAGTTCTTC.

This clone was counted between two and nine times. The genes are TRBV11-2 and TRBJ2-7; perhaps TRBD1 as D (5 bases). V lost 5 bases to trimming and J lost 3 bases, with 17 bases between them. Looked up from germline, CDR1 is SGHAT and CDR2 is FQNNGV. The CDR3 sequence is 15 residues long. In nucleotides, the CDR3 is TGTGCCAGCAGCCAGCGCCAGGGTGCTCTCTACGAGCAGTACTTC. As protein: CASSQRQGALYEQYF.

The gene calls are TRBV5-1 and TRBJ2-3; TRBD1 aligns across 8 bases. CDR3 length: 15 amino acids. In germline, CDR1 is SGHRS, CDR2 YFSETQ. Losses at the gene ends were 4 bases for V and 2 bases for J; bases not matched to a gene: 6. CDR3 in DNA: TGCGCCAGCAGCCCGTGGACAGGGCACACAGATACGCAGTATTTT. Translating gives CASSPWTGHTDTQYF.